This passage covers 22 T cell receptor beta chains from one sample sequenced in a study of shared clonotypes between healthy human individuals. Produced via immunoSEQ multiplex PCR; TCRdb's table is partial and in-frame only. The table records about 100,000 clones, just over 65% of them present only once. The sequenced sample was memory CD8+ T cells sorted from blood. This sample's subset: CD45RO+ cells pooled with CCR7-negative TemRA cells. Every receptor here comes from a woman younger than 45 in good health.

The V and J genes are TRBV10-2 and TRBJ2-1, with TRBD1 identical over 7 bases. The CDR3 has 15 residues. The germline V gene encodes CDR1 WSHSY and CDR2 SAAADI. Trimming at V came to 7 bases and at J to 5 bases, leaving 11 bases not matched to a gene. CDR3 in DNA: TGCGCCAGCACCTTGACAGGGACCCTCGACAATGAGCAGTTCTTC. Protein product: CASTLTGTLDNEQFF.

This rearrangement joins TRBV4-1 to TRBJ1-2; D is ambiguous. This CDR3 comprises 13 residues. Per germline, CDR1 MGHRA and CDR2 YSYEKL. V lost 4 bases to trimming and J lost 6 bases, with 12 bases between them. The CDR3 loop is CASSPVGGDGYTF. In nucleotides, the CDR3 is TGCGCCAGCAGCCCGGTCGGAGGCGATGGCTACACCTTC.

This clone was counted at least ten times. The chain links TRBV29-1 to TRBJ2-1, with D possibly TRBD2 on 6 matching bases. CDR3 length equals 14 residues. The germline V gene has CDR1 SQVTM and CDR2 ANQGSEA. Between the trimmed V and J ends, which lost 3 bases and 2 bases, there was a span of 11 bases. Here the CDR3 DNA reads TGCAGCGTTGACTCCGCGGGAACCTACAATGAGCAGTTCTTC. Residues: CSVDSAGTYNEQFF.

This sequence joins TRBV7-9 and TRBJ2-3; 12 bases fit TRBD2. The CDR3 is made up of 15 amino acids. CDR1 and CDR2 from the germline V gene are SEHNR and FQNEAQ (reference sequence). After removal of 4 bases from V and 7 bases from J, the junction contained 6 bases not matched to a gene. As DNA, the CDR3 is TGTGCCAGCAGCTCTTCTAGCGGGAGGGCCCATACGCAGTATTTT. It is translated as CASSSSSGRAHTQYF.

V and J are TRBV19 and TRBJ2-7; D might be TRBD1 (5 bases). The CDR3 has 12 residues. V was trimmed by 3 bases and J by 7 bases, leaving 10 bases between them. Germline CDR1 and CDR2: LNHDA and SQIVND (reference sequence). CDR3 nucleotide sequence: TGTGCCAGTAGTATTGGTGGGGCGGAGCAGTACTTC. Its translation is CASSIGGAEQYF.

The chain joins TRBV2 to TRBJ1-4; a possible D gene is TRBD1 (6 bases). The CDR3 has 16 residues. Trimming removed 3 bases from V and 5 bases from J, with 16 bases in between. Germline V lookup: CDR1 SNHLY, CDR2 FYNNEI. CDR3 nucleotide sequence: TGTGCCAGCAGTGAGGGACACTCTTCGGGGAATGAAAAACTGTTTTTT. It translates to CASSEGHSSGNEKLFF.

The rearrangement joins TRBV7-8 to TRBJ2-2, with D uncertain. The CDR3 spans 13 residues. Germline V CDR1 and CDR2: SGHVS, FQNEAQ. V was cut by 4 bases and J by 9 bases, with 12 bases left in between. The CDR3 protein is CASSSLRVRELFF. In nucleotides, the CDR3 is TGTGCCAGCAGCTCCCTCCGAGTGAGGGAGCTGTTTTTT.

V gene TRBV28 combines with J gene TRBJ1-4; the D gene is possibly TRBD1 (6 bases). With 3 bases removed from V and 10 bases from J, the gap between germline ends came to 18 bases. The germline V gene has CDR1 MDHEN and CDR2 SYDVKM. The length of the CDR3 is 15 residues. CDR3 bases: TGTGCCAGCAGTTTCAGGCGACCGAGGGGGGGAAAACTGTTTTTT. It yields the protein CASSFRRPRGGKLFF.

The chain carries TRBV19 and TRBJ2-2, with unresolved D. CDR1 and CDR2 from the germline V gene are LNHDA and SQIVND (reference sequence). Trimming took off 3 bases at V and 8 bases at J, with 7 bases between the two ends. CDR3 length: 12 amino acids. CDR3 coding DNA: TGTGCCAGTAGTATCGCAGCAGGGGAGCTGTTTTTT. Translation gives CASSIAAGELFF. Using reference TRBV19 and TRBJ2-2 for the parts outside the CDR3, the full variable domain is DGGITQSPKYLFRKEGQNVTLSCEQNLNHDAMYWYRQDPGQGLRLIYYSQIVNDFQKGDIAEGYSVSREKKESFPLTVTSAQKNPTAFYLCASSIAAGELFFGEGSRLTVL.

V is TRBV11-2 and J is TRBJ2-7, with 9 bases identical to TRBD1. V lost 5 bases, J lost 7 bases, and 9 bases stayed unmatched. CDR3 size: 14 residues. Looked up from germline, CDR1 is SGHAT and CDR2 is FQNNGV. As DNA, the CDR3 is TGTGCCAGCAGCGTGCGGACAGGGGCGGAGGAGCAGTACTTC. Protein product: CASSVRTGAEEQYF. Drawing the rest from reference TRBV11-2 and TRBJ2-7, the complete variable domain is EAGVAQSPRYKIIEKRQSVAFWCNPISGHATLYWYQQILGQGPKLLIQFQNNGVVDDSQLPKDRFSAERLKGVDSTLKIQPAKLEDSAVYLCASSVRTGAEEQYFGPGTRLTVT.

The genes are TRBV19 and TRBJ1-2; TRBD1 agrees at 12 bases. J was trimmed by 7 bases and V by 5 bases; bases with no gene match: 8. Germline loops: CDR1 LNHDA, CDR2 SQIVND (reference sequence). CDR3 size: 15 residues. The DNA of the CDR3 is TGTGCCAGTAGTCATGGGACAGGGGGCGCCGGTGGCTACACCTTC. It specifies CASSHGTGGAGGYTF. Full variable domain (outside the CDR3, taken from reference TRBV19 and TRBJ1-2): DGGITQSPKYLFRKEGQNVTLSCEQNLNHDAMYWYRQDPGQGLRLIYYSQIVNDFQKGDIAEGYSVSREKKESFPLTVTSAQKNPTAFYLCASSHGTGGAGGYTFGSGTRLTVV.

The chain uses TRBV6-6 and TRBJ2-5, with 8 bases that match TRBD1. Germline V gene lookup returns CDR1 MNHNY and CDR2 SVGAGI (reference sequence). The CDR3 extends over 16 amino acids. V dropped 0 bases and J dropped 4; count of bases not matched to a gene: 7. The CDR3 DNA reads TGTGCCAGCAGTTACTCCGACAGGGGCCTGAGAGAGACCCAGTACTTC. Translated, it gives CASSYSDRGLRETQYF.

The chain joins TRBV14 to TRBJ2-7; tentative D call: TRBD2 (5 bases). CDR1 SGHDN and CDR2 FVKESK come from the germline V gene. V lost 0 bases to trimming and J lost 0 bases, with 12 bases between them. The CDR3 has 16 amino acids. The CDR3 spells CASSQESGMSSYEQYF. The CDR3 DNA reads as TGTGCCAGCAGCCAAGAAAGCGGAATGAGCTCCTACGAGCAGTACTTC. Using reference TRBV14 and TRBJ2-7 for the parts outside the CDR3, the full variable domain is EAGVTQFPSHSVIEKGQTVTLRCDPISGHDNLYWYRRVMGKEIKFLLHFVKESKQDESGMPNNRFLAERTGGTYSTLKVQPAELEDSGVYFCASSQESGMSSYEQYFGPGTRLTVT.

This clone was observed once. J is TRBJ2-7 and V is TRBV10-3; 7 bases fit TRBD2. The germline gives CDR1 ENHRY, CDR2 SYGVKD. CDR3 length: 14 residues. Trimming removed 4 bases from V and 3 bases from J; junction bases left unmatched: 6. CDR3 residues: CAISVLWTSYEQYF. The CDR3 DNA reads as TGTGCCATCAGTGTTTTATGGACTAGCTACGAGCAGTACTTC.

V gene TRBV28 combines with J gene TRBJ2-1; D might be TRBD2 (5 bases). The CDR3 is 14 amino acids. V was pared by 11 bases and J by 0 bases, with 14 bases between. Germline V gene lookup returns CDR1 MDHEN and CDR2 SYDVKM. The CDR3 sequence: CAYGADLSYNEQFF. For the CDR3, the DNA is TGTGCCTACGGAGCGGATCTCTCCTACAATGAGCAGTTCTTC.

For the CDR3, the DNA is TGTGCCAGCAGTGAAATACTAGCGGGAGCCAATGAGCAGTTCTTC. This encodes CASSEILAGANEQFF. The rearrangement links TRBV6-1 to TRBJ2-1, with 11 bases aligning to TRBD2. CDR1 is MNHNS, CDR2 SASEGT, per germline. There are 15 residues in the CDR3. The junction had 3 bases not matched to a gene; V was cut back by 2 bases and J by 6 bases.

The chain has TRBV7-6 and TRBJ2-2, with D tentatively TRBD2 (5 bases). The ends were cut back, 4 bases at V and 0 bases at J, with 9 bases in the middle. The V gene's germline CDR1 is SGHVS and CDR2 FNYEAQ. The length of the CDR3 is 15 residues. In nucleotides, the CDR3 is TGTGCCAGCAGCTCCGGGATTCCGAACACCGGGGAGCTGTTTTTT. Its protein product is CASSSGIPNTGELFF. Filled out from reference TRBV7-6 and TRBJ2-2, the complete variable domain reads GAGVSQSPRYKVTKRGQDVALRCDPISGHVSLYWYRQALGQGPEFLTYFNYEAQQDKSGLPNDRFSAERPEGSISTLTIQRTEQRDSAMYRCASSSGIPNTGELFFGEGSRLTVL.

With respect to this clone: This CDR3 is also generated by other DNA sequences in the sample. The CDR3 is CASSSGSSNQPQHF. The CDR3 DNA follows: TGTGCCAGCAGTTCGGGATCTAGCAATCAGCCCCAGCATTTT. V gene TRBV27 combines with J gene TRBJ1-5; D remains unclear. The CDR3 has 14 residues. Germline CDR1 MNHEY, CDR2 SMNVEV (reference sequence). V lost 4 bases to trimming and J lost 0 bases, with 7 bases between them.

This clone was detected only once. The chain carries TRBV7-9 and TRBJ2-3; TRBD2 might be the D (6 bases). The CDR3 extends over 14 amino acids. Germline V gene sequence: CDR1 SEHNR, CDR2 FQNEAQ (reference sequence). The V end lost 3 bases, the J end lost 2 bases, and 9 bases lay between the germline ends. DNA of the CDR3: TGTGCCAGCAGCTTGGCGGGGTACACAGATACGCAGTATTTT. Its protein product is CASSLAGYTDTQYF.

V usage is TRBV7-6 and J usage is TRBJ2-3; 7 bases line up with TRBD1. Germline CDR1 reads SGHVS; CDR2 reads FNYEAQ. Trimming removed 4 bases from V and 6 bases from J; junction bases left unmatched: 4. The CDR3 sequence is 13 residues long. The CDR3 DNA is TGTGCCAGCAGCTCCGAACAGGGGGATACGCAGTATTTT. Protein product: CASSSEQGDTQYF.

In this sample, this clone turned up a few times. This sequence joins TRBV6-4 and TRBJ2-1; 13 nucleotides align to TRBD2. V was pared by 3 bases and J by 5 bases, with 4 bases of the junction left unmatched. Per germline, CDR1 MRHNA and CDR2 SNTAGT. There are 16 residues in the CDR3. Here the CDR3 DNA reads TGTGCCAGCAGTGAAACCGGGACTAGCGGGGACAATGAGCAGTTCTTC. As protein: CASSETGTSGDNEQFF.

The rearrangement joins TRBV7-9 to TRBJ2-7; TRBD1 aligns across 7 bases. Germline V gives CDR1 SEHNR, CDR2 FQNEAQ (reference sequence). This CDR3 has 14 amino acids. V shed 5 bases, J shed 7 bases, and the junction held 11 bases outside the gene matches. The CDR3 DNA reads as TGTGCCAGCAGCAGGGACAGATCATCGAGAGAGCAGTACTTC. It encodes CASSRDRSSREQYF.